This TCR beta chain was documented in a study of identical twins. V was pared by 2 bases and J by 6 bases, with 11 bases between. This CDR3 is 14 amino acids long. The V gene's germline CDR1 is LGHDT and CDR2 YNNKEL (reference sequence). TCRdb independently ran MiXCR on the 5' RACE reads; one entry per CDR3 protein. The profile shows about 720,000 distinct CDR3 sequences, more than 6.5% of them singletons. This clonotype has a handful of counts. These data also featured in a second study, about yellow fever vaccine responses in identical twins.

The source material was PBMCs. The V and J genes are TRBV3-1 and TRBJ2-1, with a weak D call TRBD2 (5 bases). This TCR was sampled from a woman aged 18 to 35 in good health. CDR3 sequence (DNA): TGTGCCAGCAGCCAAAAGCGGTGGGGCAATGAGCAGTTCTTC. This encodes CASSQKRWGNEQFF.